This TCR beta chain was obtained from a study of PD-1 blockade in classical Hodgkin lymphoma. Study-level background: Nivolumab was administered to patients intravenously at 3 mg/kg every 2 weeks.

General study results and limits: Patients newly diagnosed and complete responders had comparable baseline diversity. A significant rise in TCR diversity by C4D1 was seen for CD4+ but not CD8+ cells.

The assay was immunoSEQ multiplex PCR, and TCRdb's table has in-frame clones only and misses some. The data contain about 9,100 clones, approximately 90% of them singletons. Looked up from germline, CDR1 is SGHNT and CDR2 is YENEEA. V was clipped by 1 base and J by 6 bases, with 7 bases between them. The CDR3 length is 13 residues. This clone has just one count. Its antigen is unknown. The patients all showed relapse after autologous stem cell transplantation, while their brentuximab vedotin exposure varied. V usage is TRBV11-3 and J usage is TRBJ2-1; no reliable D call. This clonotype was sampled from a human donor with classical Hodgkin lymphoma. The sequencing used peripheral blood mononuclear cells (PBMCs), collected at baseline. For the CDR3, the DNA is TGTGCCAGCAGCTTAGTTCCCAGCAATGAGCAGTTCTTC. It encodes CASSLVPSNEQFF.